The rows below give T cell receptor beta chains drawn from one sample of a study of regulatory T cells in long-lasting Graves disease. Each CDR3 protein gets one entry after TCRdb re-called the multiplex PCR reads with MiXCR. This repertoire shows roughly 500,000 distinct CDR3 sequences, about 14% found once; its top ten account for roughly 10%. A further study also used this sample, focusing on T cells in Graves' hyperthyroidism and ophthalmopathy.

Sequenced material: peripheral blood mononuclear cells (PBMCs), taken at new diagnosis, from a patient treated with antithyroid drugs. These receptors originate from a young man with Graves disease. Both conserved end residues are part of each CDR3. The order of the fields is J gene, D gene, V gene, CDR3 protein. D genes are given only for firm matches.

>TRBJ2-7|-|TRBV6-1
CASSRDFSDSYEQYF
>TRBJ2-3|-|TRBV20-1
CSATVPRGDTQYF
>TRBJ1-1|-|TRBV10-3
CAIRADGGLNTEAFF
>TRBJ2-5|TRBD1|TRBV28
CASSSSGGRETQYF
>TRBJ2-3|TRBD2|TRBV6-2/TRBV6-3
CASTLPTSGSTDTQYF
>TRBJ1-6|-|TRBV27
CASSFLPGRSNSPLHF
>TRBJ2-3|TRBD1|TRBV6-2/TRBV6-3
CASKRQGADTQYF
>TRBJ1-5|-|TRBV2
CASSVGSHHPQHF
>TRBJ2-2|TRBD2|TRBV20-1
CSASGRRTGELFF
>TRBJ1-2|-|TRBV2
CATGPAGYGYTF
>TRBJ2-1|TRBD2|TRBV7-2
CASSLRRGGRDEQFF
>TRBJ1-1|TRBD1|TRBV20-1
CSARDYGQGGDTEAFF
>TRBJ2-3|-|TRBV24-1
CATSVGMRERRTDTQYF
>TRBJ1-2|-|TRBV5-6
CASSSRQIYTF
>TRBJ2-5|-|TRBV12-5
CASGLVRREETQYF
>TRBJ2-7|TRBD2|TRBV5-5
CASSLAGGSAGEQYF
>TRBJ2-3|TRBD2|TRBV6-2/TRBV6-3
CASGRGRSTDTQYF
>TRBJ2-1|TRBD2|TRBV29-1
CSVETSGRYEQFF
>TRBJ2-3|TRBD2|TRBV7-2
CASSFVLAGGDTQYF
>TRBJ2-5|TRBD1|TRBV9
CASSGGDRVNQETQYF
>TRBJ2-7|TRBD1|TRBV20-1
CSAPGQTYEQYF
>TRBJ2-7|TRBD2|TRBV20-1
CSAPTSGSSYEQYF
>TRBJ1-5|-|TRBV20-1
CSAIPGRQPQHF
>TRBJ1-3|-|TRBV9
CASSVRVSGNTIYF
>TRBJ1-6|TRBD1|TRBV3-1
CASSGAGTGDSPLHF
>TRBJ1-4|-|TRBV15
CATSRDPETYDEKLFF
>TRBJ1-2|-|TRBV12-3/TRBV12-4
CASKGRWGYTF
>TRBJ1-4|-|TRBV3-1
CASSQSDYGNLNEKLFF
>TRBJ1-2|-|TRBV7-9
CASRVAPATDGYTF
>TRBJ1-1|-|TRBV9
CASSVSGVPNTEAFF
>TRBJ2-5|TRBD2|TRBV6-2/TRBV6-3
CASKASGGPYQETQYF
>TRBJ2-7|TRBD2|TRBV12-3/TRBV12-4
CASSVTGTSGKNEQYF
>TRBJ2-1|TRBD2|TRBV29-1
CSVFPPSGPYNEQFF
>TRBJ2-7|-|TRBV7-9
CASGLVGTWGDEQYF
>TRBJ2-7|TRBD2|TRBV28
CASSKLAGYEQYF
>TRBJ2-7|-|TRBV7-9
CASSRRDSYYEQYF
>TRBJ2-7|TRBD1|TRBV18
CASSPAGTGSHEQYF
>TRBJ2-7|TRBD2|TRBV2
CASSSGVWASGGKGYEQYF
>TRBJ1-1|-|TRBV6-1
CASTDGVNTEAFF
>TRBJ1-2|-|TRBV20-1
CSARSQGSFNYGYTF
>TRBJ2-1|TRBD2|TRBV11-2
CASSLRRIREGLPKSSYNEQFF
>TRBJ1-5|-|TRBV11-2
CASSLDSGLGSNQPQHF